This T cell receptor beta chain was recovered during a study of blood T cell repertoires in COVID-19. Using immunoSEQ multiplex PCR, the repertoire was profiled, and TCRdb retains in-frame clones only, with some absent. The profile shows about 180,000 clones, about 88% of them singletons. The CDR3 is 18 amino acids. Losses at the gene ends were 7 bases for V and 2 bases for J; bases not matched to a gene: 8. CDR1 is LNHDA and CDR2 is SQIVND in the germline V gene (reference sequence). The sequence was obtained from a human donor with acute COVID-19. The donor label of this sample is uncertain. The chain employs TRBV19 and TRBJ2-1; 16 bases are a match to TRBD2. The sample comprised PBMCs or T cells enriched from blood (not recorded which). The CDR3 DNA follows: TGTGCCAGTACCCCGGAGGGACTAGCGGGGGGGCCCTACAATGAGCAGTTCTTC. It encodes CASTPEGLAGGPYNEQFF.